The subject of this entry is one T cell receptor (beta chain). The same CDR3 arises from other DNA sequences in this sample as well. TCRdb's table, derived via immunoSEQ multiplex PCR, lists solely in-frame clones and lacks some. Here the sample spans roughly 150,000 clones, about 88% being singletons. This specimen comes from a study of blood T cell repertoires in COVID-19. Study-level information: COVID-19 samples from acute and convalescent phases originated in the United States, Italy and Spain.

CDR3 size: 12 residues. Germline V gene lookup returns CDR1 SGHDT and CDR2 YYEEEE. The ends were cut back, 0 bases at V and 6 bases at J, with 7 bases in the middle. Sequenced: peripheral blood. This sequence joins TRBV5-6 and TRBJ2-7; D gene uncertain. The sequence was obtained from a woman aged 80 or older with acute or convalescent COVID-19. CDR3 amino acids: CASSLVRSEQYF. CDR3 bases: TGTGCCAGCAGCTTGGTTCGGAGCGAGCAGTACTTC.